The clone carrying this T cell receptor (beta chain) was seen only once. Antigen: not known. Baseline, cycle 4 day 1, and cycle 7 day 1 were the blood sampling points. Trimming took off 3 bases at V and 6 bases at J, with 15 bases between the two ends. The length of the CDR3 is 15 residues. Per germline, CDR1 SEHNR and CDR2 FQNEAQ (reference sequence). Assay: immunoSEQ multiplex PCR; the TCRdb copy retains only in-frame clones and omits some. The repertoire holds approximately 60,000 clones, with around 90% as singletons. This sample stems from a study of OX40 agonist ivuxolimab in advanced cancers. Study overall: Treatment received earlier with anti-PD-1, anti-PD-L1 or anti-CTLA-4 agents was allowed, and approximately 40% had some. Three individuals attained partial responses, comprising one hepatocellular carcinoma case and two cutaneous melanoma cases.

Study-level findings and limits: Expanded clones tended on average to be more numerous among CD8+ T cells than CD4+.

The sequenced sample was CD4+ or CD8+ T cells sorted from blood, obtained in a trial of the OX40 agonist ivuxolimab. This rearrangement joins TRBV7-9 to TRBJ2-1, with D tentatively TRBD2 (5 bases). This receptor was taken from an adult with an advanced solid tumor such as melanoma, head and neck, liver or kidney cancer. CDR3 sequence reads: CASSFGEASRNEQFF. In DNA form, the CDR3 reads TGTGCCAGCAGCTTTGGTGAGGCTAGCCGCAATGAGCAGTTCTTC. The full variable domain, in which reference TRBV7-9 and TRBJ2-1 provide the parts outside the CDR3, is DTGVSQNPRHKITKRGQNVTFRCDPISEHNRLYWYRQTLGQGPEFLTYFQNEAQLEKSRLLSDRFSAERPKGSFSTLEIQRTEQGDSAMYLCASSFGEASRNEQFFGPGTRLTVL.